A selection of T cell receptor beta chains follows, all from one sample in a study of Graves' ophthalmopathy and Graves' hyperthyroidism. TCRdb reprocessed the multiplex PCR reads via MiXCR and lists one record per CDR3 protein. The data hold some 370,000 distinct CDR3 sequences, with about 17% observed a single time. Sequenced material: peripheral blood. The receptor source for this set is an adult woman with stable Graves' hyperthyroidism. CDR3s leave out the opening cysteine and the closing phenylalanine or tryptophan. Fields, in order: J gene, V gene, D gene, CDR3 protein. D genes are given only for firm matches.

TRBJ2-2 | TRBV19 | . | ASSWGEIDTGELF
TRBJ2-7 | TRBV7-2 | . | ASSSPRWGREQY
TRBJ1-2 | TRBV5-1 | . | ASSLEGNYGYT
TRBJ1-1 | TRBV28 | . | ASSAALGGTEAF
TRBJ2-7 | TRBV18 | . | ASSPRAKAYEQY
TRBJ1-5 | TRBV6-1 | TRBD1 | ASSRGQSNQPQH
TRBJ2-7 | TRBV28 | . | ASSFKRSSYEQY
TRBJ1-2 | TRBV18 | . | ASSPSGVDYGYT
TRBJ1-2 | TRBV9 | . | ASSVAPGGLEAHGYT
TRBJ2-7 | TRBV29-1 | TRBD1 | SVLGQGTYEQY
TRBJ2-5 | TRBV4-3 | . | ASSTTRRPQETQY
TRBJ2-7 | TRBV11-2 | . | ASTFTEGGFHEQY
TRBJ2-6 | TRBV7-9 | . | ASSLVPGVGANVLT
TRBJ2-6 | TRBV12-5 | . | ASGTTKQVRWSGANVLT
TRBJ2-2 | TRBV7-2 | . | ATLRGGELF
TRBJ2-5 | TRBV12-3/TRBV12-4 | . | ASSSTGGETQY
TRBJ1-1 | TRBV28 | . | ASSLDLFGGEAF
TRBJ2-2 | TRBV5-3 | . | AAARGPDTGELF
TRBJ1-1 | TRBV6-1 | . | ASGAPVTEAF
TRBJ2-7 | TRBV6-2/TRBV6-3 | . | ASSRDSGNEQY
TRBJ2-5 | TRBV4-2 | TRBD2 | ASSQRLAGTGGETQY
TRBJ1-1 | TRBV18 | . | ASSPTNWGFGDLNTEAF
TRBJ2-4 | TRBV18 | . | ASSPGPGINIQY
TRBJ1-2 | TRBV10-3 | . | AISDGSLGGYT
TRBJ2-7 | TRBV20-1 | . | SARGPHSYEQY
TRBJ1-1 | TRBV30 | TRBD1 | AWSPPGQGYTEAF
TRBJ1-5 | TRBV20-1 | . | SAREPMGGVHQPQH
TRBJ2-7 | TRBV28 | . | ASSRLTDSYEQY
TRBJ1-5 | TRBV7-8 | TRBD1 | ASSSRGLGQPQH
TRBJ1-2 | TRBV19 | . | ASSNPQRYGYT
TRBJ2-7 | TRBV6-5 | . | ASSYSMGTHEQY
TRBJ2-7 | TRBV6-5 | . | ASSYSTGRVYEQY
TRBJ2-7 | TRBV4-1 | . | ASSQERGNAYEQY
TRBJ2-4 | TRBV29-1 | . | SVVGQGSNIKY
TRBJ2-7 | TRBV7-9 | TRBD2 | ASSPTSAYEQY
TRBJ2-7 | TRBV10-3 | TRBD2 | AIRERGGTGLYEQY
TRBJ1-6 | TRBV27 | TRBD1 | ASSPLRRGRGSHLH
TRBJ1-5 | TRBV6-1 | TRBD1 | ASSETQGGGQPQH